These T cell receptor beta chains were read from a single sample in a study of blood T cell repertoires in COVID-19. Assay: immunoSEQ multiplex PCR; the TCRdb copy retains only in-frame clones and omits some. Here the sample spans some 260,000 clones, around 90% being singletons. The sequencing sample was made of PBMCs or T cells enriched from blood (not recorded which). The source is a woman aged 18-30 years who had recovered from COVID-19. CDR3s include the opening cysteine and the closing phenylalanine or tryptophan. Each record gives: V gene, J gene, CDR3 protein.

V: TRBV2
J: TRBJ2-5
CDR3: CASSVDSSAETQYF

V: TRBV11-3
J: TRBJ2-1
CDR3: CASSLRSVRQSGNEQFF

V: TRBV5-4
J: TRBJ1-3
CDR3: CASSLRIQGSGNTIYF

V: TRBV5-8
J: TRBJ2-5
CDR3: CASRGRLAGTQETQYF

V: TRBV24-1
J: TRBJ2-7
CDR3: CATSDLGIGTSGSRGYEQYF

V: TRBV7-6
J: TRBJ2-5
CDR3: CASSLGTSDMKTQYF

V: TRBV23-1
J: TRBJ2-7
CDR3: CASSLTGYYEQYF

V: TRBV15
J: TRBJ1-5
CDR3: CATSVGRQGAASSNQPQHF

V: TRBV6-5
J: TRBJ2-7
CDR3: CASKLGQFNEQYF

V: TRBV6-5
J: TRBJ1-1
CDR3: CASSSGRTGGDTEAFF

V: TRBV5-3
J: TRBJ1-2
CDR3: CAGVGRRVANYGYTF

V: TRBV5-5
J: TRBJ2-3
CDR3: CASSFADGDTQYF

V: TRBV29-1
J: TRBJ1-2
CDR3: CSVETRVGYTF

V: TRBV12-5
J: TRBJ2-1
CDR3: CASAHGAGYEQFF

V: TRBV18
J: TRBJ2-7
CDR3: CASSPRRGYEQYF

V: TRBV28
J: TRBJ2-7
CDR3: CASSPSGRGGEQYF

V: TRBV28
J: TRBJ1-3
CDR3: CASSFRTGGAGNTIYF

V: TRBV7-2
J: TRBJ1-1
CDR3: CASSLTGAGTEAFF

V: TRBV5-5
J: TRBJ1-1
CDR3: CASSWTGGGTEAFF

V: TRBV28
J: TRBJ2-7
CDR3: CASRKQGAYYEQYF

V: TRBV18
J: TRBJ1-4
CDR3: CASSPARVGEKLFF

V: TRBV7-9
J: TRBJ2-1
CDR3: CASSLAGSSYNEQFF

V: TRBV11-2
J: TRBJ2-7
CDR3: CASSLAEIAEQYF

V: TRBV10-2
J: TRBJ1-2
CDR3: CASAVRGYYGYTF

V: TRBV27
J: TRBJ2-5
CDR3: CASSFNQETQYF

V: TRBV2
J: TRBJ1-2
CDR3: CASSTGGGVRLYTF

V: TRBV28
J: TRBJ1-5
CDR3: CASTKVRVGSNQPQHF

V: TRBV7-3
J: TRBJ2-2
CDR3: CASLSARGELFF

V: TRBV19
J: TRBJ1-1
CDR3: CASSIQGMNTEAFF

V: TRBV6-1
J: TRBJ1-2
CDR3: CASSEDYRWDYGYTF

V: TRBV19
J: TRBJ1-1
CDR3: CASSPDRTAEAFF